The text below deals with one TCR beta chain. Antigen specificity is unknown. Sequencing libraries made from TCR beta cDNA carried unique molecular identifiers. TCRdb reprocessed the PCR reads via MiXCR and lists one record per CDR3 protein. The data show some 800,000 distinct CDR3 sequences, around 46% seen once. This specimen comes from a study of post-analysis software for immune sequencing data. Study results and caveats: Controls' normalized Chao1 diversity significantly exceeded that of multiple sclerosis patients. Patients carried five TRBV segments more frequently than controls did, and TRBV5-6, TRBV5-1 and TRBV20-1 were among them.

This CDR3 has 14 residues. V was trimmed by 6 bases and J by 3 bases, leaving 14 bases between them. Germline values: CDR1 KGHDR, CDR2 SFDVKD. The TCR was taken from a girl aged 10-17 years with multiple sclerosis. The genes are TRBV24-1 and TRBJ2-7; D not certain. Sequences were obtained from blood. The CDR3 sequence: CATSRTLARYEQYF. The CDR3 DNA reads as TGTGCCACCAGTAGGACCCTGGCTCGCTACGAGCAGTACTTC.